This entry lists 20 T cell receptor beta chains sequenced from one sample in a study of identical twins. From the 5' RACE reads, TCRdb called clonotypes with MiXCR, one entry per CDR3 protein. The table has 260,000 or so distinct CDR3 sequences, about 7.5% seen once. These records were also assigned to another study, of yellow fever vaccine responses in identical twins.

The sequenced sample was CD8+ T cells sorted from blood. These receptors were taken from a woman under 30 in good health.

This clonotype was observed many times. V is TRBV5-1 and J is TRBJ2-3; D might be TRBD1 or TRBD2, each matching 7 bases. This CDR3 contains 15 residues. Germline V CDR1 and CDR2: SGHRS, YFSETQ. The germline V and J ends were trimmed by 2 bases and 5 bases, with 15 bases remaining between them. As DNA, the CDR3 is TGCGCCAGCAGCTTCTTGGGAGGGGGCCAAGATACGCAGTATTTT. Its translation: CASSFLGGGQDTQYF.

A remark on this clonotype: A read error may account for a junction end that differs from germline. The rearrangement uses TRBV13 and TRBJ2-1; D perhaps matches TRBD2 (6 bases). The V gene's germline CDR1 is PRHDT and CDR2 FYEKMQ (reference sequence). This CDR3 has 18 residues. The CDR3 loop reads CAISPEGGAISSYNEQFF. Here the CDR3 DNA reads TGTGCCATCAGCCCAGAGGGAGGAGCGATAAGCTCCTACAATGAGCAGTTCTTC.

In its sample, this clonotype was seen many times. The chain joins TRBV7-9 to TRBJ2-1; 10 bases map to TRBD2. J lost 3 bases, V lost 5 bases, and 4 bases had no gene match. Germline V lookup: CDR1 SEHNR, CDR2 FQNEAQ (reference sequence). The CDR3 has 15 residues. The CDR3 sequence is CASSPAGGYYNEQFF. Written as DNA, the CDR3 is TGTGCCAGCAGCCCAGCGGGAGGGTACTACAATGAGCAGTTCTTC. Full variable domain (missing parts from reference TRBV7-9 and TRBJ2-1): DTGVSQNPRHKITKRGQNVTFRCDPISEHNRLYWYRQTLGQGPEFLTYFQNEAQLEKSRLLSDRFSAERPKGSFSTLEIQRTEQGDSAMYLCASSPAGGYYNEQFFGPGTRLTVL.

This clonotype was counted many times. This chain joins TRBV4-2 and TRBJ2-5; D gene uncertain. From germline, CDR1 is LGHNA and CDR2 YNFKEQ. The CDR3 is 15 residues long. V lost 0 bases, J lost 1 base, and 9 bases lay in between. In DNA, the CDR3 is TGTGCCAGCAGCCAAGATCTGGGCAGCCAAGAGACCCAGTACTTC. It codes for CASSQDLGSQETQYF.

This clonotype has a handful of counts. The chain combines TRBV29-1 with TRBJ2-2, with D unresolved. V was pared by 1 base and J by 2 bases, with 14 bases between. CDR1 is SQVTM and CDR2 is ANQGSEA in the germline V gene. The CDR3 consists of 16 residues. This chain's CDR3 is CSVEVATKVNTGELFF. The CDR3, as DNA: TGCAGCGTTGAAGTTGCGACGAAAGTCAACACCGGGGAGCTGTTTTTT.

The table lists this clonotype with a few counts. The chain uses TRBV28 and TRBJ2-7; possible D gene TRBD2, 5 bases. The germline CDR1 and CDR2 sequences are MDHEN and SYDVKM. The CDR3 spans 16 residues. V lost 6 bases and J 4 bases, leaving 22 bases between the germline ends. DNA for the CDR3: TGTGCCAGCAGCTCAGAACTAGGGTATAGGTCTTACGAGCAGTACTTC. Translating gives CASSSELGYRSYEQYF.

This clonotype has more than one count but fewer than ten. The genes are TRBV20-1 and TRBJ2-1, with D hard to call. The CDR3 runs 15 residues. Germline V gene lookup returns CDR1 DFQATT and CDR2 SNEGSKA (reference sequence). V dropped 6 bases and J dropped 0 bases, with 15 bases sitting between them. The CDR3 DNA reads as TGCAGTGCCCCCGGCTTCCCCAGCTCCTACAATGAGCAGTTCTTC. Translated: CSAPGFPSSYNEQFF.

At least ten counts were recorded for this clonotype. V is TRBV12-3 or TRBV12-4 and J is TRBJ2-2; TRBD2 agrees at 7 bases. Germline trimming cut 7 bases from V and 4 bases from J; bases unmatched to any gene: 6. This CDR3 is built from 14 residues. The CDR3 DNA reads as TGTGCCAGCACACCGTCGGGGGGCACCGGGGAGCTGTTTTTT. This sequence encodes CASTPSGGTGELFF.

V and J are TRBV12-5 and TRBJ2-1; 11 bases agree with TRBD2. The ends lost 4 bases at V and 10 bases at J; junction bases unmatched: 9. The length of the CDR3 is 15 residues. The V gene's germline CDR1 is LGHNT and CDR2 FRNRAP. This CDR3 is CASGWSSGRVVEQFF. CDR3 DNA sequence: TGTGCTAGTGGTTGGAGTAGCGGGAGGGTGGTCGAGCAGTTCTTC.

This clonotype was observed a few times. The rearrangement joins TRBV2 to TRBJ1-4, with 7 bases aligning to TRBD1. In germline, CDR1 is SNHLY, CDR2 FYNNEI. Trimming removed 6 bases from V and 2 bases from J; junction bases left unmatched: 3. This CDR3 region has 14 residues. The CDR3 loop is CASSRQGTNEKLFF. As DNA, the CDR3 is TGTGCCAGCAGCCGACAGGGTACTAATGAAAAACTGTTTTTT.

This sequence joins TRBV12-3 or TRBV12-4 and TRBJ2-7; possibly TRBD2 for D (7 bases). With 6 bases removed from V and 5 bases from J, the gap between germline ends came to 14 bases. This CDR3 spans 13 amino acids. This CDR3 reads CASSLGGQDEQYV. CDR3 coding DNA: TGTGCCAGCAGCCTCGGGGGGCAGGACGAGCAGTACGTC.

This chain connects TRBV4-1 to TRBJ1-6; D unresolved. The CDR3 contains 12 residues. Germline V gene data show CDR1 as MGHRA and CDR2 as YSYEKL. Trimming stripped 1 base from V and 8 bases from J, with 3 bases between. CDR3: CASSQAYSPLHF. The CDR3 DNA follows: TGCGCCAGCAGCCAAGCTTATTCACCCCTCCACTTT.

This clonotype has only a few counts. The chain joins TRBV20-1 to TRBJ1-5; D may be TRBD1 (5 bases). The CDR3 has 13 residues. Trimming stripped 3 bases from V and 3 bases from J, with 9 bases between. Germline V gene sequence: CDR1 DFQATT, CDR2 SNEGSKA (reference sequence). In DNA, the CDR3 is TGCAGTGCTAGGGGAGGGGCCAATCAGCCCCAGCATTTT. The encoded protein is CSARGGANQPQHF.

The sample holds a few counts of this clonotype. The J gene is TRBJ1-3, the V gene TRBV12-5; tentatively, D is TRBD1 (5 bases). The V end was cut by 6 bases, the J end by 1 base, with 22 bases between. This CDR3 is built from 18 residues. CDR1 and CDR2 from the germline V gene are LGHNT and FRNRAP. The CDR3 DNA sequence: TGTGCTAGTGGGACTAACCGGGACTACGGAGATTCTGGAAACACCATATATTTT. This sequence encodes CASGTNRDYGDSGNTIYF. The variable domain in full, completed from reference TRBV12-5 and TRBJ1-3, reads DARVTQTPRHKVTEMGQEVTMRCQPILGHNTVFWYRQTMMQGLELLAYFRNRAPLDDSGMPKDRFSAEMPDATLATLKIQPSEPRDSAVYFCASGTNRDYGDSGNTIYFGEGSWLTVV.

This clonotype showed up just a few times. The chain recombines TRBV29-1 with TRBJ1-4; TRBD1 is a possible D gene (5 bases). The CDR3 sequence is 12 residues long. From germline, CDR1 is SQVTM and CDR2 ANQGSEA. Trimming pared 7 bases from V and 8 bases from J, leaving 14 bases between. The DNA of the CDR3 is TGCAGCGGTGGACACCGCTGGGAAAAACTGTTTTTT. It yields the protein CSGGHRWEKLFF. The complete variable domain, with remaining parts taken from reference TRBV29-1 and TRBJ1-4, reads SAVISQKPSRDICQRGTSLTIQCQVDSQVTMMFWYRQQPGQSLTLIATANQGSEATYESGFVIDKFPISRPNLTFSTLTVSNMSPEDSSIYLCSGGHRWEKLFFGSGTQLSVL.

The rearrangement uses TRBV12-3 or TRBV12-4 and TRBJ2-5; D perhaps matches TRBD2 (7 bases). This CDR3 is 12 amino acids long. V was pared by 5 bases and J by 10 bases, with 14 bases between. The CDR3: CASSPPGGGQYF. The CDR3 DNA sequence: TGTGCCAGCAGTCCACCGGGGGGCGGCCAGTACTTC.

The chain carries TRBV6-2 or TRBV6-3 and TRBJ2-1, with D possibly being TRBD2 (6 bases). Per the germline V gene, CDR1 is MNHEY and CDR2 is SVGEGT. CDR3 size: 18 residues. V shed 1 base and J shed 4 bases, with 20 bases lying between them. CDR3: CASSYFGGDPPPYNEQFF. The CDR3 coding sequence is TGTGCCAGCAGTTACTTTGGCGGGGACCCTCCACCTTACAATGAGCAGTTCTTC.

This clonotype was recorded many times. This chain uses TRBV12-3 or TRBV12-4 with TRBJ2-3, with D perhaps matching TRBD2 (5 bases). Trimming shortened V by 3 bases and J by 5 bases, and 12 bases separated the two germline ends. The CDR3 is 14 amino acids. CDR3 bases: TGTGCCAGCAGTTTTAGAGGGCCGGGAGATACGCAGTATTTT. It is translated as CASSFRGPGDTQYF.

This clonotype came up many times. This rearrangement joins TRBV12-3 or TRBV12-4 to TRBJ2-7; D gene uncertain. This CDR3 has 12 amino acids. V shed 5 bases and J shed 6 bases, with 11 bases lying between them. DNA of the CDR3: TGTGCCAGCAGTCCCACGGTGGGCGAGCAGTACTTC. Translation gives CASSPTVGEQYF.

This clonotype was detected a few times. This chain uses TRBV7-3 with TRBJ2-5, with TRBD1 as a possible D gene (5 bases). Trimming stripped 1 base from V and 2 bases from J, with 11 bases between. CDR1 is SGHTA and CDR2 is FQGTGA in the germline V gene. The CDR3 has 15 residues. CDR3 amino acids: CASSLISGQQETQYF. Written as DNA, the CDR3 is TGTGCCAGCAGCTTAATTTCAGGGCAGCAAGAGACCCAGTACTTC.